A single sample is the source of the 22 T cell receptor beta chains below, sequenced in a study of T cell responses to AZD1222 COVID-19 vaccine. Clones were sequenced by immunoSEQ multiplex PCR, and TCRdb holds only the in-frame ones, with some missing. Counted here are under 70,000 clones, 65% to 80% occurring once; the ten biggest clones make up 11% to 15%. The sample in question was peripheral blood, obtained on day 0 of AZD1222 vaccination. These receptors were obtained from an adult in good health.

This rearrangement joins TRBV25-1 to TRBJ2-5; 7 nucleotides match TRBD2. The CDR3 sequence is 16 residues long. Germline CDR1 MGHDK, CDR2 SYGVNS. The junction had 7 bases not matched to a gene; V was cut back by 3 bases and J by 0 bases. CDR3 coding DNA: TGTGCCAGCAGTGAGCTGTTCGGGACTAACCAAGAGACCCAGTACTTC. This translates into CASSELFGTNQETQYF.

The chain links TRBV7-9 to TRBJ1-2, with a weak D call TRBD1 (5 bases). Per the germline V gene, CDR1 is SEHNR and CDR2 is FQNEAQ (reference sequence). Trimming took off 4 bases at V and 2 bases at J, with 11 bases between the two ends. The length of the CDR3 is 14 residues. The CDR3 reads CASSYVTENYGYTF. The CDR3 coding sequence is TGTGCCAGCAGCTATGTGACAGAGAACTATGGCTACACCTTC.

The chain has TRBV4-3 and TRBJ2-7; 8 bases match TRBD1. Trimming took 0 bases from V and 6 from J; bases not matched to a gene: 13. The length of the CDR3 is 17 residues. CDR1 and CDR2 (germline): LGHNA, YSLEER. CDR3 sequence (DNA): TGCGCCAGCAGCCAAGATTTCTTCGGTATAGGGACAGGCGAGCAGTACTTC. It yields the protein CASSQDFFGIGTGEQYF.

This clone was counted between two and nine times. The gene calls are TRBV4-1 and TRBJ1-1, with D unresolved. In germline, CDR1 is MGHRA, CDR2 YSYEKL. The ends were cut back, 1 base at V and 1 base at J, with 10 bases in the middle. The CDR3 consists of 15 residues. CDR3 sequence reads: CASSQVGVRNTEAFF. The DNA of the CDR3 is TGCGCCAGCAGCCAAGTGGGTGTGCGGAACACTGAAGCTTTCTTT.

This chain uses TRBV20-1 with TRBJ1-3; no reliable D call. V lost 4 bases to trimming and J lost 2 bases, with 9 bases between them. The germline V gene encodes CDR1 DFQATT and CDR2 SNEGSKA (reference sequence). The CDR3 has 13 amino acids. CDR3 residues: CSANEATGNTIYF. CDR3 nucleotide sequence: TGCAGTGCTAATGAAGCTACTGGAAACACCATATATTTT.

This sequence joins TRBV28 and TRBJ1-2; no reliable D call. Trimming removed 1 base at V and 6 bases at J, with 18 bases between. Germline V CDR1 and CDR2: MDHEN, SYDVKM. The CDR3 is 16 amino acids. The CDR3 loop reads CASSLSAPPATDGYTF. CDR3 sequence (DNA): TGTGCCAGCAGTTTATCGGCCCCACCTGCGACGGATGGCTACACCTTC.

The chain recombines TRBV4-1 with TRBJ1-4; D remains unclear. The CDR3 loop spans 18 amino acids. CDR1 and CDR2 (germline): MGHRA, YSYEKL. The V end lost 1 base, the J end lost 8 bases, and 23 bases lay between the germline ends. CDR3 in DNA: TGCGCCAGCAGCCAAGGCCCGACGGCGGCAGCCTCGACCGAAAAACTGTTTTTT. As protein: CASSQGPTAAASTEKLFF.

This chain joins TRBV3-1 (or the pseudogene TRBV3-2) and TRBJ2-7; unclear D gene. The CDR3 has 14 amino acids. The germline V gene encodes CDR1 LGHDT and CDR2 YNNKEL (reference sequence). V was trimmed by 3 bases and J by 0 bases, leaving 9 bases between them. The CDR3 region is CASSHLRSSYEQYF. Here the CDR3 DNA reads TGTGCCAGCAGCCATTTGAGGAGCTCCTACGAGCAGTACTTC.

The gene calls are TRBV7-9 and TRBJ2-2; the D gene is possibly TRBD1 (6 bases). The ends were cut back, 5 bases at V and 6 bases at J, with 16 bases in the middle. There are 15 residues in the CDR3. Germline V CDR1 and CDR2: SEHNR, FQNEAQ (reference sequence). In DNA, the CDR3 is TGTGCCAGCAGCAGCCCCTCGTCAGGGGCCGGGGAGCTGTTTTTT. Amino acid sequence: CASSSPSSGAGELFF.

The chain is built from TRBV28 and TRBJ1-3, with TRBD1 matching over 9 bases. Germline loops: CDR1 MDHEN, CDR2 SYDVKM. The V segment lost 6 bases and the J segment 1 base; nucleotides outside the gene matches: 7. CDR3 size: 16 residues. The CDR3 spells CASRPPGQGSGNTIYF. The CDR3 nucleotides read TGTGCCAGCAGGCCTCCGGGACAGGGATCTGGAAACACCATATATTTT.

This clone is a singleton in its sample. V and J are TRBV7-6 and TRBJ1-6, with 8 bases lining up with TRBD1. Germline V gene sequence: CDR1 SGHVS, CDR2 FNYEAQ. J gave up 9 bases and V 3 bases, and 13 bases lay outside the gene matches. This CDR3 is built from 17 residues. The CDR3: CASSFRGTGSTSSPLHF. For the CDR3, the DNA is TGTGCCAGCAGCTTTCGAGGGACAGGCAGTACTTCTTCACCCCTCCACTTT.

The rearrangement uses TRBV29-1 and TRBJ2-7; 8 bases line up with TRBD1. The V segment lost 2 bases and the J segment 2 bases; nucleotides outside the gene matches: 2. The CDR3 has 13 amino acids. Germline V gene data show CDR1 as SQVTM and CDR2 as ANQGSEA. In DNA, the CDR3 is TGCAGCGTTGAAAAACAGGGGGCCTACGAGCAGTACTTC. It specifies CSVEKQGAYEQYF.

The chain is built from TRBV28 and TRBJ1-2; D might be TRBD1 (6 bases). Germline CDR1 and CDR2: MDHEN and SYDVKM. The CDR3 sequence is 14 residues long. The V end was cut by 6 bases, the J end by 2 bases, with 13 bases between. CDR3 DNA sequence: TGTGCCAGCAGCCTAGGGAGGGGGAACTATGGCTACACCTTC. Its translation is CASSLGRGNYGYTF.

The chain combines TRBV18 with TRBJ1-6; tentative D call: TRBD1 (6 bases). CDR3 length: 14 amino acids. Germline CDR1 is KGHSH and CDR2 is LQKENI. V lost 3 bases to trimming and J lost 7 bases, with 10 bases between them. As DNA, the CDR3 is TGTGCCAGCTCACCCGGGCAGGGGAATTCACCCCTCCACTTT. Encoded protein: CASSPGQGNSPLHF.

The rearrangement links TRBV5-1 to TRBJ1-5, with D unclear. The CDR3 consists of 13 residues. The V end lost 7 bases, the J end lost 1 base, and 9 bases lay between the germline ends. Germline V gene lookup returns CDR1 SGHRS and CDR2 YFSETQ. DNA of the CDR3: TGCGCCAGCGCACAAATGAGCAATCAGCCCCAGCATTTT. Its translation: CASAQMSNQPQHF.

V gene TRBV28 combines with J gene TRBJ1-4; D unresolved. Germline V gene data show CDR1 as MDHEN and CDR2 as SYDVKM. The germline V and J ends were trimmed by 3 bases and 2 bases, with 22 bases remaining between them. The CDR3 is made up of 19 amino acids. CDR3 in DNA: TGTGCCAGCAGTTTTCTCCCCCCCTCGTTAGGGCAGACTAATGAAAAACTGTTTTTT. Protein product: CASSFLPPSLGQTNEKLFF.

V is TRBV29-1 and J is TRBJ1-2; D unclear. There are 11 residues in the CDR3. Trimming stripped 3 bases from V and 8 bases from J, with 10 bases between. Per the germline V gene, CDR1 is SQVTM and CDR2 is ANQGSEA. The CDR3 bases are TGCAGCGTTGATGCCCGGCGGGGCTACACCTTC. Amino acids: CSVDARRGYTF.

The chain couples TRBV6-5 to TRBJ2-7; D remains unclear. This CDR3 is 11 amino acids long. With 8 bases removed from V and 2 bases from J, the gap between germline ends came to 7 bases. Looked up from germline, CDR1 is MNHEY and CDR2 is SVGAGI. The CDR3 nucleotides read TGTGCCAGCTTGCGGACCTACGAGCAGTACTTC. Translation: CASLRTYEQYF.

This clone has only one observation. The CDR3 loop is CASSASGGDTQYF. The CDR3 bases are TGTGCCAGCAGCGCTAGCGGGGGGGATACGCAGTATTTT. The V call is TRBV7-2, the J call TRBJ2-3, with TRBD2 identical over 11 bases. This CDR3 region has 13 residues. Trimming at V came to 5 bases and at J to 6 bases, leaving 1 base not matched to a gene. Germline CDR1 reads SGHTA; CDR2 reads FQGNSA.

J is TRBJ1-5 and V is TRBV28; D is ambiguous. This CDR3 is built from 14 residues. Trimming removed 2 bases at V and 6 bases at J, with 11 bases between. Per germline, CDR1 MDHEN and CDR2 SYDVKM. The CDR3 loop reads CASSLRQYSQPQHF. DNA for the CDR3: TGTGCCAGCAGTTTACGTCAGTATAGTCAGCCCCAGCATTTT.

The table lists this clone with a few counts. The chain carries TRBV6-2 or TRBV6-3 and TRBJ2-7, with D hard to call. Germline CDR1 is MNHEY and CDR2 is SVGEGT. The CDR3 covers 12 residues. The V and J ends lost 6 bases and 3 bases respectively, with 9 bases between them. CDR3 sequence: CASSLLGYEQYF. CDR3 nucleotide sequence: TGTGCCAGCAGCCTCTTAGGCTACGAGCAGTACTTC.

The gene calls are TRBV7-9 and TRBJ1-1; D unclear. Germline-derived CDR1 and CDR2 are SEHNR and FQNEAQ (reference sequence). Trimming pared 4 bases from V and 1 base from J, leaving 7 bases between. The CDR3 is made up of 13 amino acids. Here the CDR3 reads CASSWDPNTEAFF. In DNA, the CDR3 is TGTGCCAGCAGCTGGGATCCGAACACTGAAGCTTTCTTT.